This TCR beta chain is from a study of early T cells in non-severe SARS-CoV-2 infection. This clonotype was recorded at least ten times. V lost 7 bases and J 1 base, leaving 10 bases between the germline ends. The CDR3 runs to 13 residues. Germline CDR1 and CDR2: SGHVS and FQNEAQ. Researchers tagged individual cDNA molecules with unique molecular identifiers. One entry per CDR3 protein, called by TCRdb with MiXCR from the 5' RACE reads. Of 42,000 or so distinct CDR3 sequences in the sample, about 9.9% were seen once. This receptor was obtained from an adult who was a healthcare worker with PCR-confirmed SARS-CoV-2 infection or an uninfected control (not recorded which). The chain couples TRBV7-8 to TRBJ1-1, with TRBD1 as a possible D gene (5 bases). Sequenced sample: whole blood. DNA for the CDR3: TGTGCCAGCACCCACAGGAAGAACACTGAAGCTTTCTTT. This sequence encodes CASTHRKNTEAFF.